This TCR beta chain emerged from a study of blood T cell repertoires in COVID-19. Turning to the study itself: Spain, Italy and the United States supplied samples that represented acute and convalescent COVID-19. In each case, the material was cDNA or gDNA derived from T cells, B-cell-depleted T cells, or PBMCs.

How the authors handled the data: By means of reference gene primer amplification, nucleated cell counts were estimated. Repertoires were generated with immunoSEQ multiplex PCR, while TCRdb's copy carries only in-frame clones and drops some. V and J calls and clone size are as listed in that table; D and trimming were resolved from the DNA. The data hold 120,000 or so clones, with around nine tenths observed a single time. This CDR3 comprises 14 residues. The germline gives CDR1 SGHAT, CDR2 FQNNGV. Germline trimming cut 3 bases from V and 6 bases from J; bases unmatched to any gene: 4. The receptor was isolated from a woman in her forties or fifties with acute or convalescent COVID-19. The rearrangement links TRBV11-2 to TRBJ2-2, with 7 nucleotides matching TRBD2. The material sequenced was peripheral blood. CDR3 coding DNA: TGTGCCAGCAGCTTTCGGGCGGGGGCCGGGGAGCTGTTTTTT. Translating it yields CASSFRAGAGELFF.